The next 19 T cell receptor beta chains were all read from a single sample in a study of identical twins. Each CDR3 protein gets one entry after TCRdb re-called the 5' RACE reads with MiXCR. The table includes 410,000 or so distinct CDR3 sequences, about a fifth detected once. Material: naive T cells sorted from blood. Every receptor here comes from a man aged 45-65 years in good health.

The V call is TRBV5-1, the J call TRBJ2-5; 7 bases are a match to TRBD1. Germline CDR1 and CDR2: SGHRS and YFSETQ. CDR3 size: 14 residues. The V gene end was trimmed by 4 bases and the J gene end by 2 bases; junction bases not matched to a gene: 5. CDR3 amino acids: CASSTDREQETQYF. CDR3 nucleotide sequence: TGCGCCAGCAGCACCGACAGGGAGCAAGAGACCCAGTACTTC.

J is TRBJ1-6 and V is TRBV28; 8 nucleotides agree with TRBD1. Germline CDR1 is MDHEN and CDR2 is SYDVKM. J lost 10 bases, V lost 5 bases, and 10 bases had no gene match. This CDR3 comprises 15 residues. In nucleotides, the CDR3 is TGTGCCAGCAGTCCCCTGAGGACAGGGATCTCACCCCTCCACTTT. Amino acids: CASSPLRTGISPLHF.

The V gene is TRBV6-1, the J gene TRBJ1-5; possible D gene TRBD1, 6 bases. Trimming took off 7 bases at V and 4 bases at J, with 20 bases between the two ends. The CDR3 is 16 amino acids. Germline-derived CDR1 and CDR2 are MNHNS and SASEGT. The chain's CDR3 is CASIFLAGALNQPQHF. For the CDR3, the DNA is TGTGCCAGCATCTTCTTGGCAGGGGCACTGAATCAGCCCCAGCATTTT.

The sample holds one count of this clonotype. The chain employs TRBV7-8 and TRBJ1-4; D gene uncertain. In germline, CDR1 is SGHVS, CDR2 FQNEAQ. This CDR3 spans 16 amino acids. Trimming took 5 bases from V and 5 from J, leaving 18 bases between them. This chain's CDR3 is CASSLRAARQNEKLFF. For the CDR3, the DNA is TGTGCCAGCAGCCTCCGGGCGGCAAGGCAGAATGAAAAACTGTTTTTT.

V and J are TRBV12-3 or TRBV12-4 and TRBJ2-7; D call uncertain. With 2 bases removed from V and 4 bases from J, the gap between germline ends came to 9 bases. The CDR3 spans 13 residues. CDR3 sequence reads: CASSLSYRYEQYF. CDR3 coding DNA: TGTGCCAGCAGTTTAAGCTATCGGTACGAGCAGTACTTC.

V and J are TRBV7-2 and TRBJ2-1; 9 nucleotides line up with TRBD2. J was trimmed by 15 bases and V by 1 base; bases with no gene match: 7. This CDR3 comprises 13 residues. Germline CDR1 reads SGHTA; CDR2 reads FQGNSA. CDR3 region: CASSLGRGGSWFF. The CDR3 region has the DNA TGTGCCAGCAGCTTAGGGCGGGGGGGCTCTTGGTTCTTC.

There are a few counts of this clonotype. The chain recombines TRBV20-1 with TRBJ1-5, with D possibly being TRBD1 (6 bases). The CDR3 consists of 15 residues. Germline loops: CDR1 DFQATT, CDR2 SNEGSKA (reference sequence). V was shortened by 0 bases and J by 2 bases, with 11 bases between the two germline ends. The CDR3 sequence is CSARERGRRNQPQHF. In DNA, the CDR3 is TGCAGTGCTAGAGAGAGGGGGAGGCGCAATCAGCCCCAGCATTTT.

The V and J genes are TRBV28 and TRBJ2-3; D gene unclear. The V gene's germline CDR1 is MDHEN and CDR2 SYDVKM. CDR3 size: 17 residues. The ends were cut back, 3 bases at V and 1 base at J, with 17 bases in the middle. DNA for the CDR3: TGTGCCAGCAGTTTTGCCTGGGTGGGTGAGGGCACAGATACGCAGTATTTT. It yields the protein CASSFAWVGEGTDTQYF.

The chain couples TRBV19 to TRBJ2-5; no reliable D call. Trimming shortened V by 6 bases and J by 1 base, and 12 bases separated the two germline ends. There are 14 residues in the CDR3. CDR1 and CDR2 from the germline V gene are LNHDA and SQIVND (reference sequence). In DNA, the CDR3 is TGTGCCAGTAGAAAAGACATTCTCCAAGAGACCCAGTACTTC. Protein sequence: CASRKDILQETQYF.

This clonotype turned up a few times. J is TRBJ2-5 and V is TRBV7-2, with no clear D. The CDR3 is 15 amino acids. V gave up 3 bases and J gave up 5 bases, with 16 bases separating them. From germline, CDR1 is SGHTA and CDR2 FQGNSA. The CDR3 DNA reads TGTGCCAGCAGCTTCCTCGGACCCCCCAGGGAGACCCAGTACTTC. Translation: CASSFLGPPRETQYF. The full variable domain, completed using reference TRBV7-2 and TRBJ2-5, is GAGVSQSPSNKVTEKGKDVELRCDPISGHTALYWYRQSLGQGLEFLIYFQGNSAPDKSGLPSDRFSAERTGGSVSTLTIQRTQQEDSAVYLCASSFLGPPRETQYFGPGTRLLVL.

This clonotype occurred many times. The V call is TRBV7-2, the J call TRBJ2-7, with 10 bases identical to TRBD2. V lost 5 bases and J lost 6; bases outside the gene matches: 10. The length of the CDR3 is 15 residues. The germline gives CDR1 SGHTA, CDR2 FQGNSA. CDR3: CASSPASGGEFEQYF. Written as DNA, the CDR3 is TGTGCCAGCAGCCCCGCTAGCGGGGGAGAGTTCGAGCAGTACTTC.

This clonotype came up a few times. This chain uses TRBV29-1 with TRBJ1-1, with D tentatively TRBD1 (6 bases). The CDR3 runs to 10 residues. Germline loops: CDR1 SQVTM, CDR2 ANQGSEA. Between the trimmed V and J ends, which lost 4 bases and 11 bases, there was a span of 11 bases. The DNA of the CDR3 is TGCAGCGTTGCGGGGGCCAGGGCTTTCTTT. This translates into CSVAGARAFF.

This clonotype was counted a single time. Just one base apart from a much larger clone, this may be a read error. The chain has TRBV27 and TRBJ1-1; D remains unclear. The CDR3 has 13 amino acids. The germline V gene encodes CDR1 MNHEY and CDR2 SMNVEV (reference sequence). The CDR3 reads CASSFGRNIEAFF. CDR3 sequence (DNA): TGTGCCAGCAGTTTCGGAAGGAACATTGAAGCTTTCTTT.

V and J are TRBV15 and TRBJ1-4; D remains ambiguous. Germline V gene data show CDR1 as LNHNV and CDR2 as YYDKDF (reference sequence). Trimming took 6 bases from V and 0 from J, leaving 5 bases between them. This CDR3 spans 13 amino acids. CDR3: CATRGSTNEKLFF. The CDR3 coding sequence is TGTGCCACCAGGGGTTCAACTAATGAAAAACTGTTTTTT. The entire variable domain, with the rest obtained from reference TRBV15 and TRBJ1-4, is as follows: DAMVIQNPRYQVTQFGKPVTLSCSQTLNHNVMYWYQQKSSQAPKLLFHYYDKDFNNEADTPDNFQSRRPNTSFCFLDIRSPGLGDTAMYLCATRGSTNEKLFFGSGTQLSVL.

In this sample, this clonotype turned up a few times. CDR3 region: CASSQEDDQPQHF. CDR3 DNA: TGTGCCAGCAGCCAAGAGGACGATCAGCCCCAGCATTTT. The chain is built from TRBV4-2 and TRBJ1-5; D ambiguous. CDR3 length: 13 amino acids. V lost 0 bases and J lost 5, with 5 bases in between. CDR1 and CDR2 (germline): LGHNA, YNFKEQ.

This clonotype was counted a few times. CDR3 in amino acids: CASSTPTVTDTQYF. The DNA of the CDR3 is TGTGCCAGCAGCACCCCGACTGTCACAGATACGCAGTATTTT. This chain joins TRBV12-3 or TRBV12-4 and TRBJ2-3; D unclear. The CDR3 covers 14 residues. Trimming shortened V by 6 bases and J by 2 bases, and 12 bases separated the two germline ends.

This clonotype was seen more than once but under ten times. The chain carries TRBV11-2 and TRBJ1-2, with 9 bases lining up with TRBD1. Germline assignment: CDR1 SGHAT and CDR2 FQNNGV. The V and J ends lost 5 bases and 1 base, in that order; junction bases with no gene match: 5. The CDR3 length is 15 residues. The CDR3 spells CASSRRQGGNYGYTF. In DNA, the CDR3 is TGTGCCAGCAGCCGAAGACAGGGGGGTAACTATGGCTACACCTTC.

This CDR3 is CASSHTGFYEQYF. CDR3 sequence (DNA): TGTGCCAGCAGCCACACCGGCTTCTACGAGCAGTACTTC. This chain joins TRBV11-2 and TRBJ2-7; D is unclear. Germline CDR1 SGHAT, CDR2 FQNNGV. V lost 5 bases, J lost 3 bases, and 11 bases lay in between. This CDR3 region has 13 residues.

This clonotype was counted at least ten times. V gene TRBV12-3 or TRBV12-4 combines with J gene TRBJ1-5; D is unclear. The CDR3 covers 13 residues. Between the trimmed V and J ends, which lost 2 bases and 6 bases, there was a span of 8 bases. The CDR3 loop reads CASSLQERQPQHF. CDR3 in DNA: TGTGCCAGCAGTTTACAGGAACGTCAGCCCCAGCATTTT.